The entry below gives a single T cell receptor (beta chain) sequence along with its context. Its antigen is unidentified. This entry is derived from a study of cytomegalovirus exposure and HLA in healthy donors. The PCR made use of 60 Vbeta and 13 Jbeta primers. TCRdb's copy holds only in-frame clones and misses some; the assay was immunoSEQ multiplex PCR. The sample shows 150,000 to 200,000 clones, just under 80% of them seen only once. At the time of sampling, donors were nominally healthy, though unrecorded immune exposures were likely. Overall study findings and caveats: What a later analysis showed was that several of the most significant clusters appeared linked to common viral pathogens.

This CDR3 has 16 amino acids. Germline V gene data show CDR1 as SGHDT and CDR2 as YYEEEE. Trimming cost V 4 bases and J 0 bases; bases outside gene matches: 7. Input material: PBMCs. The receptor's source is a young man in good health and CMV-seropositive. The chain recombines TRBV5-6 with TRBJ1-1; 9 bases are a match to TRBD1. The CDR3 sequence: CASSPSDRGLNTEAFF. The CDR3 DNA follows: TGTGCCAGCAGCCCATCGGACAGGGGCTTGAACACTGAAGCTTTCTTT.